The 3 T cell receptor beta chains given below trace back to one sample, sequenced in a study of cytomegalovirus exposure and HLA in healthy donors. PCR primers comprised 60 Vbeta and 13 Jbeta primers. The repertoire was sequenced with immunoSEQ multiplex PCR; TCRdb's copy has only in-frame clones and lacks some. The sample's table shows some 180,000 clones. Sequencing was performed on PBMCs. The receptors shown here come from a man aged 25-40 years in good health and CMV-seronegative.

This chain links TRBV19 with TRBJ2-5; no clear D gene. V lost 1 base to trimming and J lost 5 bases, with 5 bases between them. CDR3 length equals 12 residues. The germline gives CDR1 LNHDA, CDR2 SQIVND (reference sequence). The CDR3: CASSIGMETQYF. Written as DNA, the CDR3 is TGTGCCAGTAGTATAGGTATGGAGACCCAGTACTTC.

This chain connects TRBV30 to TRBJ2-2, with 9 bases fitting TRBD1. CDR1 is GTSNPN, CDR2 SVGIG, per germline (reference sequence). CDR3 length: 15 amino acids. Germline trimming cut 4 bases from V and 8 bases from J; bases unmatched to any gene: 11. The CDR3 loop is CAWKPGQGVFGELFF. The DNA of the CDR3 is TGTGCCTGGAAGCCGGGACAGGGTGTTTTTGGGGAGCTGTTTTTT.

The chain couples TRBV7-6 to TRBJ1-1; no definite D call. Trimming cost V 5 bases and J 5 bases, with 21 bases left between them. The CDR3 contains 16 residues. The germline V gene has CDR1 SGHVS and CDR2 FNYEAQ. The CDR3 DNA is TGTGCCAGCAGCCCGAACGCGGCTAACGAAGGTACTGAAGCTTTCTTT. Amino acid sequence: CASSPNAANEGTEAFF.